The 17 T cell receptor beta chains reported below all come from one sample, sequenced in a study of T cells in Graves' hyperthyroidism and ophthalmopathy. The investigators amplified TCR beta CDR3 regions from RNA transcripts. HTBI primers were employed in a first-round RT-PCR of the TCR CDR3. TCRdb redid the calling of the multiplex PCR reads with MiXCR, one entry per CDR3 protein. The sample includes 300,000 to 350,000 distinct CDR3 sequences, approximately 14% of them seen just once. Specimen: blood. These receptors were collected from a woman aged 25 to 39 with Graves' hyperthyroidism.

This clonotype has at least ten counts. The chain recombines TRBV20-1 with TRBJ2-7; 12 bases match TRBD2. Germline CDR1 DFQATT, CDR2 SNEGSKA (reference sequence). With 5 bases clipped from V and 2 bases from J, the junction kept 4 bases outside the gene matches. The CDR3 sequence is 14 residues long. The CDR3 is CSAPTSGRTYEQYF. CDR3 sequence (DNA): TGCAGTGCTCCGACTAGCGGGAGAACCTACGAGCAGTACTTC.

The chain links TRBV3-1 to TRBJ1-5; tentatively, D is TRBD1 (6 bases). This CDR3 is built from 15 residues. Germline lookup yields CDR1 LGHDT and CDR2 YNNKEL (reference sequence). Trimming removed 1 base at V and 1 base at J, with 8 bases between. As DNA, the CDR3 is TGTGCCAGCAGCCAAGGGGGGCAGAGCAATCAGCCCCAGCATTTT. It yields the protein CASSQGGQSNQPQHF.

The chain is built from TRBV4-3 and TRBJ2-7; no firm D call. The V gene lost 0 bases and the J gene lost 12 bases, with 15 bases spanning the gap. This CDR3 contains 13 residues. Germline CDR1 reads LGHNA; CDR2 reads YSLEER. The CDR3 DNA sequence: TGCGCCAGCAGCCAAGAGTTGGAGAGTCAAAGGTACTTC. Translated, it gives CASSQELESQRYF.

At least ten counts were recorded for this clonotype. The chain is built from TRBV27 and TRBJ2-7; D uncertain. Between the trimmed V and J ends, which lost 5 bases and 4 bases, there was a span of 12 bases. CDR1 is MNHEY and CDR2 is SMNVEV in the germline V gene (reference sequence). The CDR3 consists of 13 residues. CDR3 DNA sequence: TGTGCCAGCAGTCTCAACCCGACTTACGAGCAGTACTTC. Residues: CASSLNPTYEQYF.

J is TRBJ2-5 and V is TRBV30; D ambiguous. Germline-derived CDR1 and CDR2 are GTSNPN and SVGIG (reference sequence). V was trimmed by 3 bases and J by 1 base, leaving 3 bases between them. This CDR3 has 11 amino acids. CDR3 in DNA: TGTGCCTGGAGCCCCCAAGAGACCCAGTACTTC. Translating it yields CAWSPQETQYF.

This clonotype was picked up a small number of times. The CDR3 DNA is TGTGCCTGGGCCAGTACCACGATCGATACGCAGTATTTT. This encodes CAWASTTIDTQYF. The chain employs TRBV30 and TRBJ2-3; D gene unclear. Germline V gives CDR1 GTSNPN, CDR2 SVGIG (reference sequence). This CDR3 region has 13 residues. Trimming stripped 5 bases from V and 6 bases from J, with 15 bases between.

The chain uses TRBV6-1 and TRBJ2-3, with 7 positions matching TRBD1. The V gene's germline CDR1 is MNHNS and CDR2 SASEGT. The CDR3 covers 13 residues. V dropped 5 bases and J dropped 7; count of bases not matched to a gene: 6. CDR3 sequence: CASSLDRWYTQYF. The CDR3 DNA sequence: TGTGCCAGCAGTCTGGACAGGTGGTATACGCAGTATTTT.

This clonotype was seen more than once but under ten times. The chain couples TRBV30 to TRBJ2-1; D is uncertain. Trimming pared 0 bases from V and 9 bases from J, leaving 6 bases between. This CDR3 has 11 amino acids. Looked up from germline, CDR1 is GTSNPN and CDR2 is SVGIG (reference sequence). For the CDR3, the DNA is TGTGCCTGGAGTGTCGGCGCTGAGCAGTTCTTC. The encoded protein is CAWSVGAEQFF.

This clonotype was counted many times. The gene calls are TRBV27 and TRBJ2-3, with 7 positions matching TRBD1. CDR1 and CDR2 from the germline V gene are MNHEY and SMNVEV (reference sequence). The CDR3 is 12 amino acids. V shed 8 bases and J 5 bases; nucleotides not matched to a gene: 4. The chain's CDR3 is CASRQGEDTQYF. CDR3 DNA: TGTGCCAGCCGCCAGGGGGAAGATACGCAGTATTTT.

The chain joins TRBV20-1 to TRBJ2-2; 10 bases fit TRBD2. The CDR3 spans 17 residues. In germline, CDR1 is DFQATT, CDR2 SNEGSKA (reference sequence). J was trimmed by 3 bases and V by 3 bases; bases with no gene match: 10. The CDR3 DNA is TGCAGTGCTAGTGGGGACGGACTAGCGGAGCACACCGGGGAGCTGTTTTTT. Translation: CSASGDGLAEHTGELFF.

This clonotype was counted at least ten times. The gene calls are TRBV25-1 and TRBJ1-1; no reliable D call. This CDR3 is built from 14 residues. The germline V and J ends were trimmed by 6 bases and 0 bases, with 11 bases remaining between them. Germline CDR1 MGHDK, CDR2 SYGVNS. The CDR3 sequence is CASRSSEMNTEAFF. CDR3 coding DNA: TGTGCCAGCAGATCAAGCGAGATGAACACTGAAGCTTTCTTT. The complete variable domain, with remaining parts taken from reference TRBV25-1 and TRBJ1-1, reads EADIYQTPRYLVIGTGKKITLECSQTMGHDKMYWYQQDPGMELHLIHYSYGVNSTEKGDLSSESTVSRIRTEHFPLTLESARPSHTSQYLCASRSSEMNTEAFFGQGTRLTVV.

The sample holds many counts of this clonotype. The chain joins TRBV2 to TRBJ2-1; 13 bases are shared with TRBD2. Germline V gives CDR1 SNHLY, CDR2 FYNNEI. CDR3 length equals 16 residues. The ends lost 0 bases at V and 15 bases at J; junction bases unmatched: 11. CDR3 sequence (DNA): TGTGCCAGCAGTGAAGCTGGGACTAGCGGGATGTGGCCGGGGTTCTTC. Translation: CASSEAGTSGMWPGFF.

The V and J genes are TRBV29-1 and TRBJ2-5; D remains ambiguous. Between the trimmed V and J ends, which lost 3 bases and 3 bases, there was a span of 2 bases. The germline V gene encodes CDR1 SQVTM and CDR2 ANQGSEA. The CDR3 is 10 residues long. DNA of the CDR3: TGCAGCGTTGAGAAAGAGACCCAGTACTTC. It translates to CSVEKETQYF.

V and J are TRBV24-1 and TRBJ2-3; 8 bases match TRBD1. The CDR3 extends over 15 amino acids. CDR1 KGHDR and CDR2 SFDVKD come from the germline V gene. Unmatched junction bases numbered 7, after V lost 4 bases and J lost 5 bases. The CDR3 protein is CATSEPQGAGDTQYF. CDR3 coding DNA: TGTGCCACCAGTGAGCCCCAGGGGGCTGGAGATACGCAGTATTTT.

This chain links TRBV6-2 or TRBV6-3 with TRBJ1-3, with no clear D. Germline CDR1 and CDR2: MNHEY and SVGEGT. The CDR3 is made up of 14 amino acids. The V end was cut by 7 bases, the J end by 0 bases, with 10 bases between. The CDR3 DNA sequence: TGTGCCAGCACCCCGCGGTTCTCTGGAAACACCATATATTTT. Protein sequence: CASTPRFSGNTIYF.

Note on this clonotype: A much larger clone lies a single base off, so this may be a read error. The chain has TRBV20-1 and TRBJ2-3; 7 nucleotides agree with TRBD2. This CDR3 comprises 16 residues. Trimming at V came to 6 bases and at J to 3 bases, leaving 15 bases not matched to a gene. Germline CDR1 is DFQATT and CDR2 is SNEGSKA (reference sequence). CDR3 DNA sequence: TGCAGTGCGACGCCCGGGGCTAGCGGAATTACAGATACGCAGTATTTT. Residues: CSATPGASGITDTQYF.

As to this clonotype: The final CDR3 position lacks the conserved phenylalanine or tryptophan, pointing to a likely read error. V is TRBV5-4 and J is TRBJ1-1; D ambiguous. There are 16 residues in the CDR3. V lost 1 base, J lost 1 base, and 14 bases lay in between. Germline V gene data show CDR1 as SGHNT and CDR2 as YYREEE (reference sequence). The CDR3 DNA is TGTGCCAGCAGCTTGCAAGGGCGAGGTTCGAACACTGAAGCTTTCCTT. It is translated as CASSLQGRGSNTEAFL.